Below are 27 T cell receptor beta chains sequenced from a single sample in a study of regulatory T cells in long-lasting Graves disease. Combining iRepertoire HTBI primers with Arm-PCR of CDR3 regions, the authors built TCR beta libraries. Each CDR3 protein gets one entry after TCRdb re-called the multiplex PCR reads with MiXCR. The sample consists of 700,000 or so distinct CDR3 sequences, around 30% of them appearing once. Sample time point: persistent/refractory GD, antithyroid drugs over 5 years with positive TRAb. PBMCs were the source of the RNA used for TCR sequencing. The sample was peripheral blood mononuclear cells (PBMCs), taken when the disease was refractory, from a patient treated with antithyroid drugs. These receptors all stem from a female donor with Graves disease.

The V gene is TRBV11-1, the J gene TRBJ2-2; D uncertain. Between the trimmed V and J ends, which lost 4 bases and 7 bases, there was a span of 10 bases. Germline V CDR1 and CDR2: SGHAT, FQDESV (reference sequence). The CDR3 has 13 residues. CDR3 loop: CASSSLGIGELFF. The CDR3 DNA follows: TGTGCCAGCAGCTCCTTGGGGATCGGGGAGCTGTTTTTT.

The V gene is TRBV30, the J gene TRBJ2-7; D unresolved. V shed 3 bases and J shed 3 bases, with 6 bases lying between them. Germline loops: CDR1 GTSNPN, CDR2 SVGIG (reference sequence). The CDR3 has 11 amino acids. The CDR3 reads CAWRRRYEQYF. CDR3 sequence (DNA): TGTGCCTGGAGAAGGCGCTACGAGCAGTACTTC.

This rearrangement joins TRBV12-3 or TRBV12-4 to TRBJ2-5, with D tentatively TRBD1 (5 bases). The V end was cut by 5 bases, the J end by 0 bases, with 10 bases between. The CDR3 has 14 residues. For the CDR3, the DNA is TGTGCCAGCAGTACAGGATACTACCAAGAGACCCAGTACTTC. It codes for CASSTGYYQETQYF.

In its sample, this clonotype was seen many times. This sequence joins TRBV10-3 and TRBJ1-2; 9 nucleotides agree with TRBD1. Germline V gives CDR1 ENHRY, CDR2 SYGVKD. CDR3 length: 14 residues. V lost 6 bases to trimming and J lost 8 bases; unmatched junction nucleotides: 10. The CDR3 region is CAISHRTGDGGYTF. DNA of the CDR3: TGTGCCATCAGCCACCGGACAGGGGATGGGGGCTACACCTTC.

The CDR3 loop is CASSFFGSTDTQYF. As DNA, the CDR3 is TGTGCCAGCAGTTTTTTCGGGTCCACAGATACGCAGTATTTT. The chain links TRBV12-3 or TRBV12-4 to TRBJ2-3; no reliable D call. Between the trimmed V and J ends, which lost 3 bases and 2 bases, there was a span of 9 bases. The CDR3 sequence is 14 residues long.

V usage is TRBV10-1 and J usage is TRBJ1-5; no firm D call. This CDR3 region has 13 residues. Germline V CDR1 and CDR2: WNHNN, SYGVQD (reference sequence). V lost 0 bases and J 7 bases, leaving 7 bases between the germline ends. DNA of the CDR3: TGCGCCAGCAGTGAGTCCCCGAGCCAGCCCCAGCATTTT. It is translated as CASSESPSQPQHF.

This clonotype occurred once. The chain employs TRBV5-1 and TRBJ1-1; TRBD1 is a possible D gene (6 bases). Trimming stripped 4 bases from V and 4 bases from J, with 14 bases between. The V gene's germline CDR1 is SGHRS and CDR2 YFSETQ. This CDR3 is built from 14 residues. CDR3: CASSGGPGTTEAFF. CDR3 DNA: TGCGCCAGCAGCGGGGGCCCGGGGACCACTGAAGCTTTCTTT.

At least ten counts were recorded for this clonotype. The J gene is TRBJ2-7, the V gene TRBV7-9; D possibly matches TRBD1 or TRBD2 (5 bases each). V lost 6 bases to trimming and J lost 3 bases, with 12 bases between them. Germline assignment: CDR1 SEHNR and CDR2 FQNEAQ (reference sequence). The CDR3 is 13 amino acids. The CDR3, as DNA: TGTGCCAGCAGTCTCCGGGACCGCTACGAGCAGTACTTC. Protein sequence: CASSLRDRYEQYF.

Comment on this clonotype: With a much larger clone just one base away, this may be a read error. DNA of the CDR3: TGTGCCAGCAGCTCATACGGGGAGCTGCTTTTT. Encoded protein: CASSSYGELLF. The gene calls are TRBV6-1 and TRBJ2-2, with D possibly being TRBD2 (5 bases). Per germline, CDR1 MNHNS and CDR2 SASEGT. The CDR3 is 11 amino acids.

This clonotype was seen a handful of times. V gene TRBV3-1 combines with J gene TRBJ2-7; weak D call: TRBD1 (8 bases). This CDR3 has 14 residues. The V end was cut by 4 bases, the J end by 5 bases, with 15 bases between. CDR1 LGHDT and CDR2 YNNKEL come from the germline V gene (reference sequence). CDR3 DNA: TGTGCCAGCAGCCGGGGGGGACAGGACGACGAGCAGTACTTC. It is translated as CASSRGGQDDEQYF.

This clonotype was counted a few times. The chain is built from TRBV6-2 or TRBV6-3 and TRBJ1-5; 9 positions agree with TRBD1. The CDR3 is made up of 16 amino acids. V lost 2 bases, J lost 7 bases, and 9 bases stayed unmatched. Germline V gene sequence: CDR1 MNHEY, CDR2 SVGEGT. The CDR3 sequence is CASSYGFGQGYQPQHF. Here the CDR3 DNA reads TGTGCCAGCAGTTACGGATTCGGACAGGGGTACCAGCCCCAGCATTTT.

The rearrangement uses TRBV9 and TRBJ2-2, with D perhaps TRBD1 (5 bases). The CDR3 runs to 15 residues. Trimming cost V 4 bases and J 3 bases, with 13 bases left between them. The germline V gene has CDR1 SGDLS and CDR2 YYNGEE. CDR3 DNA: TGTGCCAGCAGCCAAGCCGACAGTTACACCGGGGAGCTGTTTTTT. Protein: CASSQADSYTGELFF.

V usage is TRBV5-1 and J usage is TRBJ1-1; 9 nucleotides align to TRBD1. CDR3 length: 15 residues. Germline CDR1 SGHRS, CDR2 YFSETQ. Trimming cost V 4 bases and J 5 bases; bases outside gene matches: 9. The CDR3 reads CASSPDRDRVTEAFF. CDR3 DNA sequence: TGCGCCAGCAGCCCGGACCGGGACAGGGTTACTGAAGCTTTCTTT.

Concerning this clonotype: A much larger clonotype is one base distant, so this may be a read error. The genes are TRBV6-1 and TRBJ1-5, with 10 bases identical to TRBD1. The CDR3 loop spans 17 amino acids. V lost 3 bases and J lost 0; bases outside the gene matches: 5. Germline CDR1 and CDR2: MNHNS and SASEGT. CDR3 protein: CASSEGQGSHSNQPQHF. CDR3 nucleotides: TGTGCCAGCAGTGAGGGACAGGGGTCCCATAGCAATCAGCCCCAGCATTTT.

This clonotype was detected only a few times. V is TRBV12-3 or TRBV12-4 and J is TRBJ2-7, with D perhaps TRBD1 (6 bases). The CDR3 is 14 amino acids. V lost 5 bases to trimming and J lost 12 bases, with 23 bases between them. CDR3 residues: CASSATGTSHTAYF. In DNA, the CDR3 is TGTGCCAGCAGTGCGACCGGGACATCGCATACGGCGTACTTC.

There are a few counts of this clonotype. The rearrangement links TRBV6-1 to TRBJ1-1; D perhaps matches TRBD1 (5 bases). Germline values: CDR1 MNHNS, CDR2 SASEGT. This CDR3 has 18 residues. Trimming took off 5 bases at V and 0 bases at J, with 22 bases between the two ends. The CDR3 loop is CASSTSPGRVYLNTEAFF. The CDR3 DNA reads as TGTGCCAGCAGTACGAGTCCAGGGAGGGTTTATTTGAACACTGAAGCTTTCTTT.

This clonotype came up many times. The chain links TRBV29-1 to TRBJ1-4; TRBD1 matches 9 bases. J lost 6 bases, V lost 4 bases, and 9 bases had no gene match. There are 15 residues in the CDR3. Germline V CDR1 and CDR2: SQVTM, ANQGSEA. CDR3 DNA sequence: TGCAGCGTTGTTCTACAGCGACAGGGGGATGAAAAACTGTTTTTT. It specifies CSVVLQRQGDEKLFF.

Ten or more counts support this clonotype. The chain carries TRBV2 and TRBJ2-2; D possibly corresponds to TRBD2 (5 bases). V was clipped by 6 bases and J by 4 bases, with 15 bases between them. Germline V lookup: CDR1 SNHLY, CDR2 FYNNEI. The CDR3 consists of 15 residues. The CDR3 is CASSEQAVRTGELFF. Here the CDR3 DNA reads TGTGCCAGCAGCGAACAAGCGGTCCGCACCGGGGAGCTGTTTTTT.

V and J are TRBV19 and TRBJ1-2; D unclear. CDR1 is LNHDA and CDR2 is SQIVND in the germline V gene (reference sequence). With 3 bases removed from V and 7 bases from J, the gap between germline ends came to 18 bases. The CDR3 spans 15 residues. In DNA, the CDR3 is TGTGCCAGTAGTATTGGGCCACAGCCTCTATTTGGCTACACCTTC. Protein: CASSIGPQPLFGYTF.

This clonotype was counted ten times or more. The chain employs TRBV18 and TRBJ2-5, with 11 bases identical to TRBD2. CDR3 length: 15 amino acids. Germline V gives CDR1 KGHSH, CDR2 LQKENI. J lost 5 bases, V lost 2 bases, and 4 bases had no gene match. This CDR3 is CASSPTSGSLETQYF. The CDR3 coding sequence is TGTGCCAGCTCACCAACTAGCGGGAGTTTGGAGACCCAGTACTTC.

This clonotype has just a few counts. The chain links TRBV2 to TRBJ2-2; 8 bases are a match to TRBD2. The V gene end was trimmed by 7 bases and the J gene end by 6 bases; junction bases not matched to a gene: 7. The CDR3 covers 14 residues. Germline V gives CDR1 SNHLY, CDR2 FYNNEI. CDR3 loop: CASTGLEVAGELFF. DNA of the CDR3: TGTGCCAGCACGGGACTAGAGGTGGCCGGGGAGCTGTTTTTT.

This clonotype was picked up one time. The chain combines TRBV5-1 with TRBJ2-5; 10 bases match TRBD1. Germline V gene data show CDR1 as SGHRS and CDR2 as YFSETQ. Germline trimming cut 0 bases from V and 5 bases from J; bases unmatched to any gene: 7. CDR3 size: 16 residues. The CDR3, as DNA: TGCGCCAGCAGCTTGGAACCGGGACAGGGGCTGGAGACCCAGTACTTC. Translation gives CASSLEPGQGLETQYF.

The chain couples TRBV7-3 to TRBJ2-1; D gene ambiguous. The CDR3 spans 13 residues. Germline CDR1 reads SGHTA; CDR2 reads FQGTGA. The V end lost 2 bases, the J end lost 6 bases, and 8 bases lay between the germline ends. CDR3 sequence reads: CASSLGLSNEQFF. As DNA, the CDR3 is TGTGCCAGCAGCTTAGGGCTGAGCAATGAGCAGTTCTTC.

The chain combines TRBV28 with TRBJ2-7; 7 bases line up with TRBD1. Germline V gene sequence: CDR1 MDHEN, CDR2 SYDVKM. This CDR3 is 15 amino acids long. Germline trimming cut 2 bases from V and 2 bases from J; bases unmatched to any gene: 6. CDR3 nucleotides: TGTGCCAGCAGTTTACCGGGACAGAGGCCCTACGAGCAGTACTTC. Protein sequence: CASSLPGQRPYEQYF.

This chain connects TRBV6-2 or TRBV6-3 to TRBJ2-7; 15 nucleotides line up with TRBD2. V lost 6 bases, J lost 4 bases, and 13 bases stayed unmatched. CDR3 length equals 18 residues. Germline CDR1 is MNHEY and CDR2 is SVGEGT. In DNA, the CDR3 is TGTGCCAGCAGCCTTGGGACTAGCGGGAGGCGAAAGGGTTACGAGCAGTACTTC. This gives the protein CASSLGTSGRRKGYEQYF.

The chain joins TRBV5-1 to TRBJ2-5; TRBD1 matches at 9 bases. The CDR3 length is 16 residues. Germline CDR1 and CDR2: SGHRS and YFSETQ. V dropped 0 bases and J dropped 5; count of bases not matched to a gene: 8. The CDR3 sequence: CASSLGDRDGDETQYF. The CDR3, as DNA: TGCGCCAGCAGCTTGGGGGACAGGGACGGGGACGAGACCCAGTACTTC.

This clonotype turned up a few times. The chain is built from TRBV6-1 and TRBJ1-5; D is possibly TRBD1 (5 bases). Trimming pared 6 bases from V and 5 bases from J, leaving 11 bases between. Germline-derived CDR1 and CDR2 are MNHNS and SASEGT. This CDR3 spans 13 amino acids. The CDR3 DNA sequence: TGTGCCAGCAGACGAGGGGTTGATCAGCCCCAGCATTTT. It translates to CASRRGVDQPQHF.